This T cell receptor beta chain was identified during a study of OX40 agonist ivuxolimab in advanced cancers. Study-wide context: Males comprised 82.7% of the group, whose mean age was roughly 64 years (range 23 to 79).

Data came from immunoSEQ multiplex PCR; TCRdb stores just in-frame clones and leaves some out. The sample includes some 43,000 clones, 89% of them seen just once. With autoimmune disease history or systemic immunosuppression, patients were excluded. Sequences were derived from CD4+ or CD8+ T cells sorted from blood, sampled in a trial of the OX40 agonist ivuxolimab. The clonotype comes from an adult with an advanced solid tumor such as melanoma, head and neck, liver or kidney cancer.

CDR3 loop: CASSRPQGGYGYTF. Written as DNA, the CDR3 is TGTGCCAGCAGCCGTCCGCAGGGTGGGTATGGCTACACCTTC. The gene calls are TRBV7-9 and TRBJ1-2; possibly TRBD1 for D (5 bases). Germline V gene data show CDR1 as SEHNR and CDR2 as FQNEAQ (reference sequence). The CDR3 covers 14 residues. V lost 5 bases and J lost 5, with 15 bases in between.